These 30 T cell receptor beta chains came from one sample sequenced in a study of blood T cell repertoires in COVID-19 (TCRdb year 2020). The protocol used for the library was the immunoSEQ multiplex PCR assay. The immuneACCESS repertoire file appears here via TCRdb, limited to in-frame rearrangements. These files lack a portion of the clones; in checked studies, under half of the deficit traces to unresolved V genes, and the cause of the others is not known. The sample table lists some 52,000 clones, 85% to 90% of them with a count of one. The ten largest make up 25% to 30% of the sample. Material: peripheral blood. All receptors come from a human donor in a cohort sampled during active COVID-19.

The chain joins TRBV12-3 or TRBV12-4 to TRBJ1-2; TRBD1 matches 9 bases. V trimming: 6 bases; J trimming: 7 bases; junction bases outside the gene matches: 6. The length of the CDR3 is 13 residues. In DNA, the CDR3 is TGTGCCAGCAGCCCCGGGACAGGGTTTGGCTACACCTTC. It encodes CASSPGTGFGYTF.

This clone was detected only a few times. The V and J genes are TRBV19 and TRBJ2-1; tentatively, D is TRBD1 (6 bases). The germline V gene encodes CDR1 LNHDA and CDR2 SQIVND (reference sequence). Trimming removed 5 bases at V and 10 bases at J, with 18 bases between. This CDR3 has 14 amino acids. In DNA form, the CDR3 reads TGTGCCAGTAGTCCAGAGGGCAGGGGCGAAGAGCAGTTCTTC. Translating it yields CASSPEGRGEEQFF.

This rearrangement joins TRBV5-1 to TRBJ2-7, with a weak D call TRBD1 (6 bases). This CDR3 region has 13 residues. The germline V gene encodes CDR1 SGHRS and CDR2 YFSETQ. The ends were cut back, 3 bases at V and 5 bases at J, with 12 bases in the middle. The CDR3 DNA sequence: TGCGCCAGCAGCTCGAGGGGGTACGACGAGCAGTACTTC. This sequence encodes CASSSRGYDEQYF.

This clone was counted a single time. V usage is TRBV19 and J usage is TRBJ2-2; D not resolved. V was cut by 3 bases and J by 1 base, with 6 bases left in between. Germline V gives CDR1 LNHDA, CDR2 SQIVND (reference sequence). The CDR3 contains 14 residues. Here the CDR3 reads CASSIGGNTGELFF. For the CDR3, the DNA is TGTGCCAGTAGTATCGGTGGGAACACCGGGGAGCTGTTTTTT.

The chain combines TRBV11-2 with TRBJ2-7, with 9 bases matching TRBD2. CDR3 size: 14 residues. J gave up 3 bases and V 2 bases, and 2 bases lay outside the gene matches. Germline V gene sequence: CDR1 SGHAT, CDR2 FQNNGV. The CDR3 loop is CASSLTSGFYEQYF. CDR3 sequence (DNA): TGTGCCAGCAGCTTAACTAGCGGGTTCTACGAGCAGTACTTC.

This rearrangement joins TRBV2 to TRBJ2-1; D gene uncertain. V was cut by 7 bases and J by 4 bases, with 8 bases left in between. This CDR3 is built from 12 residues. Germline V gene sequence: CDR1 SNHLY, CDR2 FYNNEI. The chain's CDR3 is CASTFEYNEQFF. The DNA for the CDR3 is TGTGCCAGCACCTTCGAGTACAATGAGCAGTTCTTC.

In DNA form, the CDR3 reads TGTGCCAGCAGTGTGGGGGAGGGTGAAGCTTTCTTT. Its translation: CASSVGEGEAFF. The chain combines TRBV6-4 with TRBJ1-1, with TRBD1 as a possible D gene (5 bases). From germline, CDR1 is MRHNA and CDR2 SNTAGT. The CDR3 length is 12 residues. Trimming took 4 bases from V and 7 from J, leaving 10 bases between them.

The genes are TRBV5-6 and TRBJ2-7, with 9 bases matching TRBD1. The CDR3 consists of 13 residues. Germline CDR1 SGHDT, CDR2 YYEEEE. V was pared by 4 bases and J by 4 bases, with 3 bases of the junction left unmatched. The CDR3 DNA is TGTGCCAGCAGCCATGGGACAGGGTACGAGCAGTACTTC. Translation gives CASSHGTGYEQYF.

This chain joins TRBV7-9 and TRBJ1-5, with 7 nucleotides matching TRBD1. The V and J ends lost 5 bases and 9 bases, in that order; junction bases with no gene match: 10. This CDR3 is 14 amino acids long. Per the germline V gene, CDR1 is SEHNR and CDR2 is FQNEAQ (reference sequence). The DNA for the CDR3 is TGTGCCAGCAGCGAGGGACAGCCCGTGGGGCCCCAGCATTTT. Translation gives CASSEGQPVGPQHF.

This clone was detected once. This chain joins TRBV27 and TRBJ1-1, with a tentative D call TRBD1 (6 bases). Germline V gene lookup returns CDR1 MNHEY and CDR2 SMNVEV (reference sequence). V lost 6 bases, J lost 4 bases, and 15 bases lay in between. CDR3 size: 14 residues. CDR3 coding DNA: TGTGCCAGCAGGTCGGGGGGCTGGGCCACTGAAGCTTTCTTT. Translating gives CASRSGGWATEAFF.

The rearrangement uses TRBV19 and TRBJ2-7, with a tentative D call TRBD2 (6 bases). Trimming pared 2 bases from V and 3 bases from J, leaving 14 bases between. The CDR3 runs 15 residues. The V gene's germline CDR1 is LNHDA and CDR2 SQIVND (reference sequence). The CDR3 reads CASSISLGGLYEQYF. In DNA, the CDR3 is TGTGCCAGTAGTATATCGTTGGGGGGTCTCTACGAGCAGTACTTC.

The gene calls are TRBV27 and TRBJ2-7; 7 bases match TRBD2. The length of the CDR3 is 15 residues. CDR1 is MNHEY and CDR2 is SMNVEV in the germline V gene (reference sequence). V shed 3 bases, J shed 3 bases, and the junction held 8 bases outside the gene matches. The CDR3 sequence is CASSFRTRAIYEQYF. CDR3 nucleotide sequence: TGTGCCAGCAGTTTCAGGACTAGAGCTATCTACGAGCAGTACTTC.

J is TRBJ1-2 and V is TRBV19, with 7 nucleotides matching TRBD1. The CDR3 sequence is 15 residues long. V trimming: 4 bases; J trimming: 4 bases; junction bases outside the gene matches: 9. Germline values: CDR1 LNHDA, CDR2 SQIVND (reference sequence). CDR3 nucleotide sequence: TGTGCCAGTAGTACCTTGACAGGGTCGGCCTATGGCTACACCTTC. It encodes CASSTLTGSAYGYTF.

The genes are TRBV24-1 and TRBJ2-5; D uncertain. This CDR3 is 15 amino acids long. Germline values: CDR1 KGHDR, CDR2 SFDVKD. Trimming cost V 3 bases and J 4 bases, with 14 bases left between them. CDR3 sequence reads: CATSDPNLGLETQYF. As DNA, the CDR3 is TGTGCCACCAGTGATCCCAACCTAGGCTTAGAGACCCAGTACTTC.

The gene calls are TRBV7-8 and TRBJ1-4; 7 nucleotides agree with TRBD1. The CDR3 covers 15 residues. V dropped 5 bases and J dropped 4; count of bases not matched to a gene: 7. CDR1 and CDR2 (germline): SGHVS, FQNEAQ. In nucleotides, the CDR3 is TGTGCCAGCAGCCCCGTTCAGGGGGATAATGAAAAACTGTTTTTT. This codes for CASSPVQGDNEKLFF.

V gene TRBV24-1 combines with J gene TRBJ2-1; no clear D. CDR3 size: 15 residues. Germline-derived CDR1 and CDR2 are KGHDR and SFDVKD. Trimming took off 5 bases at V and 3 bases at J, with 13 bases between the two ends. CDR3 loop: CATSAGPSFYNEQFF. The CDR3 DNA is TGTGCCACCAGTGCGGGTCCCTCCTTCTACAATGAGCAGTTCTTC.

The chain uses TRBV6-5 and TRBJ1-5; the D gene is possibly TRBD1 (5 bases). V dropped 4 bases and J dropped 4 bases, with 14 bases sitting between them. This CDR3 region has 15 residues. The V gene's germline CDR1 is MNHEY and CDR2 SVGAGI. The CDR3 sequence is CASSWGPPSNQPQHF. In DNA form, the CDR3 reads TGTGCCAGCAGTTGGGGCCCACCTTCTAATCAGCCCCAGCATTTT.

The J gene is TRBJ2-4, the V gene TRBV18, with a tentative D call TRBD1 (6 bases). Germline loops: CDR1 KGHSH, CDR2 LQKENI. The CDR3 runs 15 residues. V lost 3 bases, J lost 8 bases, and 17 bases lay in between. The CDR3: CASSPGAPPGDIQYF. CDR3 sequence (DNA): TGTGCCAGCTCACCGGGGGCCCCTCCCGGAGACATTCAGTACTTC.

The chain is built from TRBV25-1 and TRBJ2-7, with a possible D match to TRBD2 (6 bases). The CDR3 consists of 14 residues. Between the trimmed V and J ends, which lost 4 bases and 0 bases, there was a span of 10 bases. Germline V gives CDR1 MGHDK, CDR2 SYGVNS. CDR3 amino acids: CASSGQGLSYEQYF. The CDR3 coding sequence is TGTGCCAGCAGTGGGCAGGGACTCTCCTACGAGCAGTACTTC.

The chain uses TRBV21-1 and TRBJ2-3; the D segment call TRBD1 is taken from the table without a DNA check. TRBV21-1 is annotated as a pseudogene. CDR3 length equals 15 residues. The CDR3: CASSIRGPDTDTQYF. CDR3 nucleotides: TGTGCCAGCAGCATTAGGGGGCCTGACACAGATACGCAGTATTTT.

The chain combines TRBV5-1 with TRBJ2-7, with TRBD2 identical over 7 bases. The CDR3 runs 16 residues. V lost 3 bases and J lost 2; bases outside the gene matches: 11. Germline CDR1 is SGHRS and CDR2 is YFSETQ. CDR3 in amino acids: CASSWRLAQTTYEQYF. DNA for the CDR3: TGCGCCAGCAGCTGGCGACTAGCACAGACCACCTACGAGCAGTACTTC.

V and J are TRBV15 and TRBJ2-1; 7 bases are a match to TRBD2. Trimming cost V 8 bases and J 7 bases; bases outside gene matches: 8. The V gene's germline CDR1 is LNHNV and CDR2 YYDKDF (reference sequence). CDR3 length equals 13 residues. CDR3 nucleotides: TGTGCCACCCGGGGCGGGGGAAGGAATGAGCAGTTCTTC. Protein: CATRGGGRNEQFF.

The gene calls are TRBV11-2 and TRBJ1-2, with D possibly TRBD1 on 5 matching bases. V gave up 4 bases and J gave up 4 bases, with 16 bases separating them. Germline CDR1 and CDR2: SGHAT and FQNNGV. The CDR3 is 15 residues long. The DNA of the CDR3 is TGTGCCAGCAGCTACTCGGGAGGGGTTACCTATGGCTACACCTTC. Its protein product is CASSYSGGVTYGYTF.

The chain employs TRBV6-5 and TRBJ2-7, with 9 nucleotides matching TRBD1. CDR3 length: 14 residues. Trimming took 6 bases from V and 3 from J; bases not matched to a gene: 6. Germline-derived CDR1 and CDR2 are MNHEY and SVGAGI. The CDR3 loop reads CASRRQGESYEQYF. CDR3 nucleotides: TGTGCCAGCAGAAGACAGGGGGAAAGCTACGAGCAGTACTTC.

This sequence joins TRBV7-9 and TRBJ2-7; D is ambiguous. CDR1 and CDR2 (germline): SEHNR, FQNEAQ (reference sequence). The CDR3 length is 15 residues. The germline V and J ends were trimmed by 1 base and 2 bases, with 12 bases remaining between them. CDR3: CASSLGTVPPYEQYF. The CDR3 DNA reads TGTGCCAGCAGCTTAGGAACAGTTCCTCCCTACGAGCAGTACTTC.

The chain uses TRBV15 and TRBJ1-1, with D perhaps matching TRBD1 (6 bases). V was shortened by 5 bases and J by 5 bases, with 18 bases between the two germline ends. Germline V lookup: CDR1 LNHNV, CDR2 YYDKDF (reference sequence). There are 15 residues in the CDR3. CDR3 in amino acids: CATSPSRTVWTEAFF. CDR3 bases: TGTGCCACCAGCCCAAGTCGGACAGTTTGGACTGAAGCTTTCTTT.

V and J are TRBV19 and TRBJ2-7, with TRBD1 matching over 8 bases. Germline CDR1 and CDR2: LNHDA and SQIVND (reference sequence). The CDR3 sequence is 16 residues long. The V segment lost 5 bases and the J segment 0 bases; nucleotides outside the gene matches: 9. CDR3 coding DNA: TGTGCCAGTAGTCCCACCTCCGGGACAGGCTCCTACGAGCAGTACTTC. This encodes CASSPTSGTGSYEQYF.

In the case of this clone: This sample includes further DNA sequences coding for the same CDR3. This rearrangement joins TRBV6-5 to TRBJ2-7; perhaps TRBD2 as D (5 bases). Trimming took 2 bases from V and 4 from J, leaving 6 bases between them. Germline CDR1 and CDR2: MNHEY and SVGAGI. This CDR3 comprises 12 residues. CDR3 DNA sequence: TGTGCCAGCAGTTACACGGGGTACGAGCAGTACTTC. This translates into CASSYTGYEQYF.

Concerning this clone itself: The germline gene is not matched at one end of the junction; a read error may be the cause. This chain links TRBV6-5 with TRBJ1-2; D is perhaps TRBD1 (5 bases). Germline V lookup: CDR1 MNHEY, CDR2 SVGAGI. The CDR3 is 13 residues long. CDR3 DNA: TGTGCCAGCACTTACACAGGTTTTCATGGCTACACCTTC. It codes for CASTYTGFHGYTF.

The J gene is TRBJ2-1, the V gene TRBV11-1; D remains ambiguous. CDR1 is SGHAT, CDR2 FQDESV, per germline (reference sequence). This CDR3 is 13 amino acids long. With 3 bases removed from V and 8 bases from J, the gap between germline ends came to 11 bases. CDR3 DNA sequence: TGTGCCAGCAGCTTCGGGTTGGGTTATGAGCAGTTCTTC. Its translation is CASSFGLGYEQFF.